This T cell receptor (beta chain) was obtained from a study of human T cells and chemical hapten exposure. Trimming shortened V by 2 bases and J by 6 bases, and 14 bases separated the two germline ends. Germline V gives CDR1 MDHEN, CDR2 SYDVKM. This CDR3 is 14 amino acids long. Via MiXCR, TCRdb re-called the RACE reads, giving one row per CDR3 protein. Among just over 350,000 distinct CDR3 sequences listed, about 6% were seen once. Sample time point: patch test 2, 6 weeks after DPC sensitization. Sample treatment: therapeutic diphenylcyclopropenone sensitization with weekly scalp DPC. The clonotype was recovered from a woman younger than 35 with alopecia areata. Some clones in this sample may be carry-over from other donors' samples. Source: whole blood, taken in connection with sensitization to the hapten diphenylcyclopropenone (DPC). The rearrangement links TRBV28 to TRBJ2-7; D gene ambiguous. CDR3 protein: CASSLGSPHREQYF. The CDR3 coding sequence is TGTGCCAGCAGTTTAGGTAGCCCCCACCGCGAGCAGTACTTC. The whole variable domain, filled in from reference TRBV28 and TRBJ2-7, reads DVKVTQSSRYLVKRTGEKVFLECVQDMDHENMFWYRQDPGLGLRLIYFSYDVKMKEKGDIPEGYSVSREKKERFSLILESASTNQTSMYLCASSLGSPHREQYFGPGTRLTVT.